The 3 T cell receptor beta chains given below trace back to one sample, sequenced in a study of blood T cells in healthy people across ages. For the second PCR, which ran for roughly 6 to 12 cycles, a sample-barcoded 5' primer and a J-beta primer mix were used. TCRdb fed the 5' RACE reads into MiXCR, producing one record per CDR3 protein. The sample has some 1.5 million distinct CDR3 sequences, 28% seen once. Material for sequencing was blood. The origin of the receptors is a woman aged 25-40 years in good health.

The V gene is TRBV5-1, the J gene TRBJ2-2; no firm D call. Per the germline V gene, CDR1 is SGHRS and CDR2 is YFSETQ. Deletions cut 2 bases from V and 4 bases from J, with 15 bases between. The CDR3 is made up of 16 amino acids. The CDR3 nucleotides are TGCGCCAGCAGCTTAGATGATATGGTTGGCACCGGGGAGCTGTTTTTT. This codes for CASSLDDMVGTGELFF.

This clonotype was picked up a small number of times. The gene calls are TRBV6-4 and TRBJ2-1, with unresolved D. V was pared by 8 bases and J by 0 bases, with 14 bases between. The CDR3 has 15 amino acids. CDR1 and CDR2 from the germline V gene are MRHNA and SNTAGT. The CDR3: CASPSPMSSYNEQFF. The CDR3, as DNA: TGTGCCAGCCCGTCCCCGATGAGCTCCTACAATGAGCAGTTCTTC.

This clonotype has a handful of counts. V usage is TRBV10-3 and J usage is TRBJ2-3, with a tentative D call TRBD1 (5 bases). Trimming removed 3 bases at V and 6 bases at J, with 13 bases between. Germline CDR1 ENHRY, CDR2 SYGVKD. The CDR3 sequence is 14 residues long. The CDR3 spells CAISDQGWVDTQYF. CDR3 DNA sequence: TGTGCCATCAGTGATCAGGGTTGGGTGGATACGCAGTATTTT.